The present T cell receptor beta chain was sequenced within a study of graft-versus-host responses after intestinal transplantation. Overall study: Recipients had multivisceral, liver-intestinal, or isolated intestinal transplants. Recipients were all induced with anti-thymocyte globulin, then given tacrolimus and steroids for roughly 3 years.

Profiling relied on immunoSEQ multiplex PCR, and the TCRdb table lists in-frame clones only, not all of them. This sample has about 94,000 clones; roughly 91% occur once, and the top ten carry nearly 0.5%. General observations from the study: Where graft-donor T cell macrochimerism was present, patients had high graft-versus-host to host-versus-graft clonal ratios in allografts.

This CDR3 is built from 12 residues. Per germline, CDR1 SGHNT and CDR2 YYREEE (reference sequence). V lost 4 bases and J lost 7, with 9 bases in between. Details on this clone: Its specificity is not known.

The sample consisted of unstimulated CD8+ T cells sorted from spleen or lymph node cells, taken before intestinal transplant. V gene TRBV5-4 combines with J gene TRBJ2-1; D gene uncertain. The receptor was derived from a human donor who received an intestinal transplant. The CDR3 spells CASSSTGNEQFF. The CDR3 DNA reads TGTGCCAGCAGCAGTACCGGTAATGAGCAGTTCTTC.